The 8 T cell receptor beta chains presented below share a single source sample, sequenced in a study of cytomegalovirus exposure and HLA in healthy donors. Assay used: immunoSEQ multiplex PCR; TCRdb lists only in-frame clones, some missing. The table includes 80,000 to 100,000 clones, roughly 85% detected once. Input material: PBMCs. These receptors originate from a woman younger than 45 in good health and CMV-seronegative.

The V and J genes are TRBV6-4 and TRBJ2-7, with 7 bases that match TRBD1. Germline loops: CDR1 MRHNA, CDR2 SNTAGT. This CDR3 is 14 amino acids long. The V gene end was trimmed by 6 bases and the J gene end by 0 bases; junction bases not matched to a gene: 5. CDR3 in DNA: TGTGCCAGCAGCCCGGACAGGAGCTCCTACGAGCAGTACTTC. It codes for CASSPDRSSYEQYF.

A few counts support this clone. The CDR3 sequence is CASTTSKGQGQGYTF. The CDR3, as DNA: TGTGCCAGCACCACCTCAAAGGGGCAGGGACAGGGCTACACCTTC. The J gene is TRBJ1-2, the V gene TRBV4-2, with 7 positions matching TRBD1. Germline V gene lookup returns CDR1 LGHNA and CDR2 YNFKEQ. Trimming took 7 bases from V and 8 from J; bases not matched to a gene: 16. The CDR3 covers 15 residues.

CDR3 loop: CASSLVGSSDTQYF. In DNA form, the CDR3 reads TGTGCCAGCAGCTTGGTGGGTAGCTCAGATACGCAGTATTTT. This sequence joins TRBV5-4 and TRBJ2-3; D not certain. Germline assignment: CDR1 SGHNT and CDR2 YYREEE (reference sequence). V lost 0 bases and J lost 4, with 9 bases in between. CDR3 size: 14 residues.

This chain uses TRBV5-5 with TRBJ1-5; D is uncertain. CDR3 length: 15 residues. CDR1 and CDR2 from the germline V gene are SGHKS and YYEKEE (reference sequence). Trimming took off 2 bases at V and 0 bases at J, with 9 bases between the two ends. The CDR3 DNA reads as TGTGCCAGCAGCTTCGCGCGCGATAGCAATCAGCCCCAGCATTTT. It encodes CASSFARDSNQPQHF. Variable domain in full (rest from reference TRBV5-5 and TRBJ1-5): DAGVTQSPTHLIKTRGQQVTLRCSPISGHKSVSWYQQVLGQGPQFIFQYYEKEERGRGNFPDRFSARQFPNYSSELNVNALLLGDSALYLCASSFARDSNQPQHFGDGTRLSIL.

The chain links TRBV5-1 to TRBJ2-5, with TRBD2 as a possible D gene (5 bases). V dropped 1 base and J dropped 1 base, with 8 bases sitting between them. CDR1 is SGHRS, CDR2 YFSETQ, per germline. There are 14 residues in the CDR3. The CDR3 bases are TGCGCCAGCAGCTTGATTACTAGCCAAGAGACCCAGTACTTC. Translated, it gives CASSLITSQETQYF.

The V and J genes are TRBV7-8 and TRBJ2-2; the match to TRBD2 covers 13 bases. Germline-derived CDR1 and CDR2 are SGHVS and FQNEAQ. The CDR3 is made up of 16 amino acids. After removal of 3 bases from V and 9 bases from J, the junction contained 7 bases not matched to a gene. Here the CDR3 reads CASSLPGLAGSRELFF. The CDR3 nucleotides are TGTGCCAGCAGCTTGCCGGGACTAGCGGGGAGTAGGGAGCTGTTTTTT.

The chain recombines TRBV28 with TRBJ2-7, with 9 bases identical to TRBD2. The V segment lost 3 bases and the J segment 7 bases; nucleotides outside the gene matches: 10. Germline V gene data show CDR1 as MDHEN and CDR2 as SYDVKM. The CDR3 sequence is 15 residues long. The CDR3, as DNA: TGTGCCAGCAGTTTCCTCGCGGGAGGGCCGGGGGAGCAGTACTTC. Protein product: CASSFLAGGPGEQYF.

J is TRBJ2-5 and V is TRBV5-6; TRBD1 agrees at 8 bases. CDR3 length: 16 residues. Losses at the gene ends were 3 bases for V and 1 base for J; bases not matched to a gene: 8. Germline V CDR1 and CDR2: SGHDT, YYEEEE. Written as DNA, the CDR3 is TGTGCCAGCAGCTCCAGGACAGGGACTCCCCAAGAGACCCAGTACTTC. Encoded protein: CASSSRTGTPQETQYF.